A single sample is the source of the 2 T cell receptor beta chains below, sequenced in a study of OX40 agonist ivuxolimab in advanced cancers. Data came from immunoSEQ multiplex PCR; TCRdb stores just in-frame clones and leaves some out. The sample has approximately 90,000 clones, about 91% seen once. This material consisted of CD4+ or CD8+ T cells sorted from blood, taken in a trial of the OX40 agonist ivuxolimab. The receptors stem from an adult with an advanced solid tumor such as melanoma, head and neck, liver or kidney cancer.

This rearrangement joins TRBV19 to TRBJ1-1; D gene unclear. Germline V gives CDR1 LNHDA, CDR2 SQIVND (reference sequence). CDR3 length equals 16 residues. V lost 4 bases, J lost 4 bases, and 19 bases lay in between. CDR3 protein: CASSRQAGGVRTEAFF. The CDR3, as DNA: TGTGCCAGTAGTAGACAAGCCGGAGGTGTGCGCACTGAAGCTTTCTTT. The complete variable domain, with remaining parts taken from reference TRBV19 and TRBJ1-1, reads DGGITQSPKYLFRKEGQNVTLSCEQNLNHDAMYWYRQDPGQGLRLIYYSQIVNDFQKGDIAEGYSVSREKKESFPLTVTSAQKNPTAFYLCASSRQAGGVRTEAFFGQGTRLTVV.

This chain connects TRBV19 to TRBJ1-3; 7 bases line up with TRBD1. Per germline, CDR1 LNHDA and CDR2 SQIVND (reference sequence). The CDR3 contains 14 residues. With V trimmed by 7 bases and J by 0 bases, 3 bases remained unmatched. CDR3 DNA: TGTGCCAGTAAGGGACAGAACTCTGGAAACACCATATATTTT. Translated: CASKGQNSGNTIYF.